The T cell receptor beta chain under discussion was sequenced for a study of T cells after yellow fever vaccination. The CDR3 length is 15 residues. Losses at the gene ends were 3 bases for V and 2 bases for J; bases not matched to a gene: 4. CDR1 is SEHNR, CDR2 FQNEAQ, per germline (reference sequence). Findings of the study overall: Booster sampling recovered most clones from primary vaccination (approximately 96% CD4, approximately 90% CD8).

TCRdb recomputed calls from the 5' RACE reads with MiXCR, one row per CDR3 protein. The sample holds 300,000 or so distinct CDR3 sequences, about 10% seen once. About this clonotype itself: What it recognizes is unknown.

Sequenced here: CD4+ T cells sorted from PBMCs, sampled 5 days after the yellow fever booster vaccination. The chain carries TRBV7-9 and TRBJ2-3, with 8 bases lining up with TRBD2. This TCR was recovered from a man aged 18 to 30 who received the YFV17D yellow fever vaccine. This chain's CDR3 is CASSFGGGHTDTQYF. Here the CDR3 DNA reads TGTGCCAGCAGCTTCGGCGGGGGGCACACAGATACGCAGTATTTT.